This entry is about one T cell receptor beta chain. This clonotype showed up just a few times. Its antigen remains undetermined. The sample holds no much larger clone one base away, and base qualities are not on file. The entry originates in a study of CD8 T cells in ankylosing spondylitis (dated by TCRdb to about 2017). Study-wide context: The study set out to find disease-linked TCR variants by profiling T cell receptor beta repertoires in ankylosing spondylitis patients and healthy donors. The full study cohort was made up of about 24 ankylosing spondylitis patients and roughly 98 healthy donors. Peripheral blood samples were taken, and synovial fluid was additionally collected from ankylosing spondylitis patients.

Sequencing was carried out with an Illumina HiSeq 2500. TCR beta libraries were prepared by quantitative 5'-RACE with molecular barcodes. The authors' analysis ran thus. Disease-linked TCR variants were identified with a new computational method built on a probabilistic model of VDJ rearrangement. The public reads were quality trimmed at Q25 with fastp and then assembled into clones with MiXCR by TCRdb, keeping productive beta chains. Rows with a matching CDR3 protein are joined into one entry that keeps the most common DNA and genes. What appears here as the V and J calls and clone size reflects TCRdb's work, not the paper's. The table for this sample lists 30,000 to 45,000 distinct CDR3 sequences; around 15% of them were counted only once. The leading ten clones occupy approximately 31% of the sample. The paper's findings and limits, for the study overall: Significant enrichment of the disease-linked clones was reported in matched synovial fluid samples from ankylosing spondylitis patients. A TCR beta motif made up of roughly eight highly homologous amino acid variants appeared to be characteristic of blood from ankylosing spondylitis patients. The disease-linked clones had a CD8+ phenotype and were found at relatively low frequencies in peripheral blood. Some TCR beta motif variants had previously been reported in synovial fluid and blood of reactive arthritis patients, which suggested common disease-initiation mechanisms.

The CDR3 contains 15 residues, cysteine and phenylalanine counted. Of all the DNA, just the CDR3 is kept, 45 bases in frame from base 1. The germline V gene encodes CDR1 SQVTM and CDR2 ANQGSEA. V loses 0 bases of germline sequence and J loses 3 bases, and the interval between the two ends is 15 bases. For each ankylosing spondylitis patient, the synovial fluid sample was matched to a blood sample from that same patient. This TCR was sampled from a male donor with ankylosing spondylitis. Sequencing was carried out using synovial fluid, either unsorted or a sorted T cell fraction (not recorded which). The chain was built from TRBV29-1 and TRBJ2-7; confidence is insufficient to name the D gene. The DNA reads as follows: TGCAGCGTTGAAGATCCGTCGAGCGTCAGCTACGAGCAGTACTTC. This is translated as CSVEDPSSVSYEQYF.